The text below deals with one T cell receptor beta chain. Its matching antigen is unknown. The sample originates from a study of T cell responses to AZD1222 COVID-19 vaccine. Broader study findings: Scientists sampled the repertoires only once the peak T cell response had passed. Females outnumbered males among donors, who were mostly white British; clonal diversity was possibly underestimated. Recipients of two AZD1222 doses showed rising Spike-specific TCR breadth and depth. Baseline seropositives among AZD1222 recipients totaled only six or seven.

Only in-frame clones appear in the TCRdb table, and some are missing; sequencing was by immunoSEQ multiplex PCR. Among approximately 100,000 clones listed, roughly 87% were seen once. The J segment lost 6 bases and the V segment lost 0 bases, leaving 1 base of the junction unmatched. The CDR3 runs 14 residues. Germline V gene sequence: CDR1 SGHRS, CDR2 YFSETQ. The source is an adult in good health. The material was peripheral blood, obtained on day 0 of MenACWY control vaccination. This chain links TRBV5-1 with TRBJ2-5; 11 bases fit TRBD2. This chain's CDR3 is CASSLGLAGKTQYF. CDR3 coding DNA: TGCGCCAGCAGCTTGGGACTAGCGGGAAAGACCCAGTACTTC.